This is a list of T cell receptor beta chains from one sample in a study of long-term antiretroviral therapy in people with HIV. Clones were read by immunoSEQ multiplex PCR, and TCRdb kept only the in-frame ones, dropping some. This table has 25,000 to 30,000 clones, more than 80% appearing once. The sample here was unsorted PBMCs, taken 3 years after starting antiretroviral therapy. These receptor sequences come from a man aged 35 to 55 with HIV. The CDR3 runs from the conserved cysteine through the conserved F or W. Each record gives: clone size, J gene, D gene, V gene, CDR3 protein, CDR3 DNA. A D gene is named only where the DNA matches it firmly. Some rows have no size entry. The others give once, few or many, or a class for an expanded clone.

>-|TRBJ2-3|TRBD2|TRBV7-8
CASSPLIGTSGRDTQYF
TGTGCCAGCAGCCCCCTTATCGGGACTAGCGGGAGAGATACGCAGTATTTT
>-|TRBJ2-5|TRBD2|TRBV15
CATSRDGPSGGYQETQYF
TGTGCCACCAGCAGAGATGGTCCTAGCGGGGGGTACCAAGAGACCCAGTACTTC
>-|TRBJ2-2|-|TRBV10-3
CAISETGYTGELFF
TGTGCCATCAGTGAAACAGGGTACACCGGGGAGCTGTTTTTT
>-|TRBJ1-2|-|TRBV2
CASTGGAYYGYTF
TGTGCCAGTACAGGCGGCGCCTACTATGGCTACACCTTC
>few|TRBJ1-5|-|TRBV28
CASSPLGINQPQHF
TGTGCCAGCAGCCCCTTGGGTATCAATCAGCCCCAGCATTTT
>-|TRBJ2-1|TRBD2|TRBV5-1
CASATSGTSYNEQFF
TGCGCCAGCGCGACTAGCGGAACCTCCTACAATGAGCAGTTCTTC
>-|TRBJ1-6|TRBD1|TRBV9
CASSEGGQGFSPLHF
TGTGCCAGCAGCGAGGGTGGACAGGGGTTTTCACCCCTCCACTTT
>-|TRBJ1-1|-|TRBV30
CAWSYSGNTEAFF
TGTGCCTGGAGTTACTCGGGGAACACTGAAGCTTTCTTT
>-|TRBJ2-7|TRBD1|TRBV9
CASSAGTGGDEQYF
TGTGCCAGCAGCGCCGGGACAGGGGGTGACGAGCAGTACTTC
>-|TRBJ1-2|TRBD1|TRBV15
CATSSIRRDRGTYGYTF
TGTGCCACCAGCAGCATCCGCCGGGACAGGGGGACCTATGGCTACACCTTC
>-|TRBJ2-7|-|TRBV28
CASSRGAIYEQYF
TGTGCCAGCAGTAGGGGGGCGATATACGAGCAGTACTTC